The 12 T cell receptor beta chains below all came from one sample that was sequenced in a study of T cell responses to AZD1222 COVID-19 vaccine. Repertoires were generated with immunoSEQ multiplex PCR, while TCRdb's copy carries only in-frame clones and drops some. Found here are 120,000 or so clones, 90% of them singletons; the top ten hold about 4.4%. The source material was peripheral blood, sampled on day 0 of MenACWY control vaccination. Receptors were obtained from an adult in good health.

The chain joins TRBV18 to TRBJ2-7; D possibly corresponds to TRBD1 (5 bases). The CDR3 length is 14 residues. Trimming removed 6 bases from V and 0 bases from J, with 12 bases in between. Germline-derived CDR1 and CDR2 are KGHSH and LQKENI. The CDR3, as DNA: TGTGCCAGCTCCCTGGGGCCATTCTCCTACGAGCAGTACTTC. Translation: CASSLGPFSYEQYF.

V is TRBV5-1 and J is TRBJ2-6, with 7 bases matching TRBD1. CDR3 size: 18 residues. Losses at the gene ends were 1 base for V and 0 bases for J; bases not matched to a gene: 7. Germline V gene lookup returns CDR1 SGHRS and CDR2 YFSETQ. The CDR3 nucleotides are TGCGCCAGCAGCTTGAAATGGGACAGTACCTCTGGGGCCAACGTCCTGACTTTC. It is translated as CASSLKWDSTSGANVLTF. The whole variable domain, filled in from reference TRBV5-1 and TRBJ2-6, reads KAGVTQTPRYLIKTRGQQVTLSCSPISGHRSVSWYQQTPGQGLQFLFEYFSETQRNKGNFPGRFSGRQFSNSRSEMNVSTLELGDSALYLCASSLKWDSTSGANVLTFGAGSRLTVL.

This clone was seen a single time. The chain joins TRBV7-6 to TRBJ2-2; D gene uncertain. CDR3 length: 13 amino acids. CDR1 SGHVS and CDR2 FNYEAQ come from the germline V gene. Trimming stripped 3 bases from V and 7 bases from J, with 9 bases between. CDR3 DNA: TGTGCCAGCAGCTTCCACCGTGGCGGGGAGCTGTTTTTT. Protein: CASSFHRGGELFF.

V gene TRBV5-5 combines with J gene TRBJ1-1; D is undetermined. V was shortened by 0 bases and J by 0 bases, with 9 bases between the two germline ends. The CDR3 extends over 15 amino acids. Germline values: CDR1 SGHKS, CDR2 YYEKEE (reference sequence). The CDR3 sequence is CASSLAGLMNTEAFF. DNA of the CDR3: TGTGCCAGCAGCTTGGCCGGGCTAATGAACACTGAAGCTTTCTTT.

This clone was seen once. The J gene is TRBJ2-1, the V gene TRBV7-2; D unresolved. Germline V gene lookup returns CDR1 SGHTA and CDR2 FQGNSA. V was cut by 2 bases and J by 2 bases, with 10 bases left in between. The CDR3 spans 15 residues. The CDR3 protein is CASSLQDGAYNEQFF. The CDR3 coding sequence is TGTGCCAGCAGCTTACAGGATGGTGCCTACAATGAGCAGTTCTTC.

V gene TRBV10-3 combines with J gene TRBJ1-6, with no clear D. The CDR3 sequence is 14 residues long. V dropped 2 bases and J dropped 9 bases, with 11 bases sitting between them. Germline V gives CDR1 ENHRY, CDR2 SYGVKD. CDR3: CAISEGLGSSPLHF. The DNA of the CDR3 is TGTGCCATCAGTGAGGGGTTAGGGAGTTCACCCCTCCACTTT.

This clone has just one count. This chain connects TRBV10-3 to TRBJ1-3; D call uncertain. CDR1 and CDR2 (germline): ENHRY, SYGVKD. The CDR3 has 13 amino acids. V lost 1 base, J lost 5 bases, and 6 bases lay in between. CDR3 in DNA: TGTGCCATCAGTGAGTGGTCGAGAAACACCATATATTTT. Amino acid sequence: CAISEWSRNTIYF.

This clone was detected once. The CDR3 coding sequence is TGTGCCAGCAGCGTAATTACAGGGGGTTTCACTGAAGCTTTCTTT. Its protein product is CASSVITGGFTEAFF. The chain joins TRBV9 to TRBJ1-1; TRBD1 agrees at 8 bases. The trim removed 1 base at V and 4 bases at J, leaving 6 bases unmatched. The germline CDR1 and CDR2 sequences are SGDLS and YYNGEE. The CDR3 runs 15 residues.

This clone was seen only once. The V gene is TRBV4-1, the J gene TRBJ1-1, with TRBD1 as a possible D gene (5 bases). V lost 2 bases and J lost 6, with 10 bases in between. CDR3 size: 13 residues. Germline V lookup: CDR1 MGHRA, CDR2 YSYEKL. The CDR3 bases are TGCGCCAGCAGCCAACCAGGGAGTGCTGAAGCTTTCTTT. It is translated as CASSQPGSAEAFF.

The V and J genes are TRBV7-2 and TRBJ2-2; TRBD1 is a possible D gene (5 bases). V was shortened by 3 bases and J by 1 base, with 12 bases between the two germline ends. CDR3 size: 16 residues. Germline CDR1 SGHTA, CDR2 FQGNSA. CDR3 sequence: CASSFKGSLNTGELFF. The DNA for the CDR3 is TGTGCCAGCAGCTTTAAGGGGTCTCTGAACACCGGGGAGCTGTTTTTT. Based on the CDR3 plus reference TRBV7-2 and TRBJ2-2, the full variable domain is GAGVSQSPSNKVTEKGKDVELRCDPISGHTALYWYRQSLGQGLEFLIYFQGNSAPDKSGLPSDRFSAERTGGSVSTLTIQRTQQEDSAVYLCASSFKGSLNTGELFFGEGSRLTVL.

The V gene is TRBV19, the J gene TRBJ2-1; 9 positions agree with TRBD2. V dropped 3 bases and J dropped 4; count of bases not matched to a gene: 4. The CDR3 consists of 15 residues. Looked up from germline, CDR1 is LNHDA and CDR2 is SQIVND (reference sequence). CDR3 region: CASSILAGIYNEQFF. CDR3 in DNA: TGTGCCAGTAGTATCCTAGCGGGGATATACAATGAGCAGTTCTTC.

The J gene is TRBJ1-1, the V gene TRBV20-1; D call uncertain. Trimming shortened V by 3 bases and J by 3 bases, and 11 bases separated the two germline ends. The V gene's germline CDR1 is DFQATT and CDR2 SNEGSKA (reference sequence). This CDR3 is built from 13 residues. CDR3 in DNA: TGCAGTGCTAGTGGGTTGTCCTACACTGAAGCTTTCTTT. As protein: CSASGLSYTEAFF.